This entry lists 22 T cell receptor beta chains sequenced from one sample in a study of blood T cell repertoires in COVID-19. Using immunoSEQ multiplex PCR, the repertoire was profiled, and TCRdb retains in-frame clones only, with some absent. The table records roughly 69,000 clones, roughly 84% of them present only once. The source material was peripheral blood. Every receptor here comes from a man aged 50 to 60 with active COVID-19.

V and J are TRBV5-1 and TRBJ2-4; 9 nucleotides match TRBD1. The J segment lost 5 bases and the V segment lost 4 bases, leaving 10 bases of the junction unmatched. Looked up from germline, CDR1 is SGHRS and CDR2 is YFSETQ. The CDR3 consists of 16 residues. This chain's CDR3 is CASSPVGQGIENIQYF. CDR3 DNA: TGCGCCAGCAGCCCTGTGGGACAGGGTATTGAAAACATTCAGTACTTC. Drawing the rest from reference TRBV5-1 and TRBJ2-4, the complete variable domain is KAGVTQTPRYLIKTRGQQVTLSCSPISGHRSVSWYQQTPGQGLQFLFEYFSETQRNKGNFPGRFSGRQFSNSRSEMNVSTLELGDSALYLCASSPVGQGIENIQYFGAGTRLSVL.

The V gene is TRBV7-9, the J gene TRBJ1-2; D call uncertain. V shed 1 base and J shed 6 bases, with 6 bases lying between them. This CDR3 is built from 12 residues. Per the germline V gene, CDR1 is SEHNR and CDR2 is FQNEAQ (reference sequence). The CDR3 is CASSLDQNGYTF. The DNA for the CDR3 is TGTGCCAGCAGCTTAGACCAGAATGGCTACACCTTC.

The chain employs TRBV18 and TRBJ2-1; maybe TRBD1 (10 bases). The CDR3 has 17 residues. CDR1 is KGHSH, CDR2 LQKENI, per germline. V lost 3 bases to trimming and J lost 6 bases, with 21 bases between them. CDR3 coding DNA: TGTGCCAGCTCACCGCTAGCGGGACAGGGGAAGGGCAATGAGCAGTTCTTC. This codes for CASSPLAGQGKGNEQFF. Full variable domain (outside the CDR3, taken from reference TRBV18 and TRBJ2-1): NAGVMQNPRHLVRRRGQEARLRCSPMKGHSHVYWYRQLPEEGLKFMVYLQKENIIDESGMPKERFSAEFPKEGPSILRIQQVVRGDSAAYFCASSPLAGQGKGNEQFFGPGTRLTVL.

This clone was counted only a few times. This chain connects TRBV7-2 to TRBJ2-1, with TRBD2 identical over 10 bases. J lost 7 bases, V lost 5 bases, and 14 bases had no gene match. Germline V lookup: CDR1 SGHTA, CDR2 FQGNSA. This CDR3 contains 17 residues. The CDR3 protein is CASSGFTLAGAPNEQFF. The DNA of the CDR3 is TGTGCCAGCAGCGGCTTTACCCTAGCGGGGGCCCCAAATGAGCAGTTCTTC.

The rearrangement uses TRBV11-2 and TRBJ2-3; 11 bases map to TRBD2. The V and J ends lost 4 bases and 6 bases, in that order; junction bases with no gene match: 6. This CDR3 has 15 amino acids. Germline CDR1 SGHAT, CDR2 FQNNGV. CDR3 sequence reads: CASSSPSGRPDTQYF. The CDR3 nucleotides are TGTGCCAGCAGCTCCCCTAGCGGGAGGCCGGATACGCAGTATTTT.

CDR3 coding DNA: TGTGCCAGCAGTCCATTCCATGAGGCTAGGGAGCAGTTCTTC. It encodes CASSPFHEAREQFF. The rearrangement uses TRBV6-5 and TRBJ2-1; D not resolved. Trimming removed 5 bases from V and 10 bases from J, with 18 bases in between. The CDR3 spans 14 residues. Germline lookup yields CDR1 MNHEY and CDR2 SVGAGI.

V gene TRBV28 combines with J gene TRBJ2-4; 10 nucleotides match TRBD1. V shed 6 bases and J 8 bases; nucleotides not matched to a gene: 10. The length of the CDR3 is 15 residues. Germline lookup yields CDR1 MDHEN and CDR2 SYDVKM. CDR3 DNA sequence: TGTGCCAGCAGCTCTAGGACAGGGGGTCTGGACATTCAGTACTTC. Translating it yields CASSSRTGGLDIQYF.

The rearrangement links TRBV7-9 to TRBJ1-1; D is perhaps TRBD1 (6 bases). Germline V gives CDR1 SEHNR, CDR2 FQNEAQ (reference sequence). The CDR3 runs to 13 residues. V gave up 5 bases and J gave up 6 bases, with 13 bases separating them. The CDR3 DNA reads as TGTGCCAGCAGCCCTGGGGGGGCTGCTGAAGCTTTCTTT. This encodes CASSPGGAAEAFF.

This chain joins TRBV7-8 and TRBJ1-1; D uncertain. The CDR3 extends over 15 amino acids. Germline loops: CDR1 SGHVS, CDR2 FQNEAQ. Trimming removed 4 bases from V and 1 base from J, with 13 bases in between. The CDR3 is CASSSAREGNTEAFF. The DNA of the CDR3 is TGTGCCAGCAGCTCGGCCCGTGAGGGGAACACTGAAGCTTTCTTT.

The rearrangement links TRBV5-1 to TRBJ2-7, with 13 bases fitting TRBD2. V trimming: 3 bases; J trimming: 5 bases; junction bases outside the gene matches: 2. Per the germline V gene, CDR1 is SGHRS and CDR2 is YFSETQ. The length of the CDR3 is 14 residues. This CDR3 reads CASSSGLAGDEQYF. CDR3 coding DNA: TGCGCCAGCAGCTCCGGACTAGCGGGGGACGAGCAGTACTTC.

The chain recombines TRBV7-2 with TRBJ1-2; 8 nucleotides match TRBD1. Germline CDR1 and CDR2: SGHTA and FQGNSA. The V segment lost 5 bases and the J segment 5 bases; nucleotides outside the gene matches: 7. The CDR3 is 14 residues long. The CDR3 DNA follows: TGTGCCAGCAGCCCGGACAGGGTCACATATGGCTACACCTTC. This translates into CASSPDRVTYGYTF.

The genes are TRBV4-3 and TRBJ1-2, with 9 bases fitting TRBD1. V dropped 5 bases and J dropped 4; count of bases not matched to a gene: 8. The CDR3 is 15 amino acids. CDR1 LGHNA and CDR2 YSLEER come from the germline V gene. The CDR3 sequence: CASSVSPTGGYGYTF. In DNA, the CDR3 is TGCGCCAGCAGCGTAAGCCCGACAGGGGGCTATGGCTACACCTTC.

J is TRBJ2-4 and V is TRBV19; D is unresolved. The CDR3 length is 14 residues. Trimming left V 2 bases short and J 1 base short, with 6 bases between. Germline V gene data show CDR1 as LNHDA and CDR2 as SQIVND (reference sequence). CDR3 nucleotides: TGTGCCAGTAGTATACTAACGGCCAAAAACATTCAGTACTTC. This translates into CASSILTAKNIQYF.

This sequence joins TRBV4-1 and TRBJ2-2, with D possibly being TRBD2 (6 bases). This CDR3 region has 17 residues. Germline CDR1 reads MGHRA; CDR2 reads YSYEKL. V lost 0 bases and J 3 bases, leaving 14 bases between the germline ends. This CDR3 reads CASSQDPRGWDTGELFF. CDR3 in DNA: TGCGCCAGCAGCCAAGACCCACGGGGGTGGGACACCGGGGAGCTGTTTTTT.

The table lists this clone with a few counts. The chain recombines TRBV19 with TRBJ2-1; no clear D. CDR3 length equals 13 residues. Germline-derived CDR1 and CDR2 are LNHDA and SQIVND (reference sequence). V lost 1 base and J 6 bases, leaving 7 bases between the germline ends. This CDR3 reads CASSIAGLNEQFF. DNA for the CDR3: TGTGCCAGTAGTATAGCTGGGCTCAATGAGCAGTTCTTC.

This chain joins TRBV19 and TRBJ1-5; 8 nucleotides match TRBD1. The CDR3 covers 17 residues. Germline values: CDR1 LNHDA, CDR2 SQIVND (reference sequence). Trimming removed 1 base from V and 3 bases from J; junction bases left unmatched: 8. The CDR3 bases are TGTGCCAGTAGTATAGCGGGACAGGCCTGGCACAATCAGCCCCAGCATTTT. This sequence encodes CASSIAGQAWHNQPQHF.

The J gene is TRBJ1-2, the V gene TRBV9, with no clear D. Germline V CDR1 and CDR2: SGDLS, YYNGEE. V lost 3 bases, J lost 4 bases, and 13 bases lay in between. This CDR3 region has 14 residues. CDR3 sequence reads: CASSAPDIAYGYTF. The CDR3 DNA is TGTGCCAGCAGCGCTCCAGACATTGCCTATGGCTACACCTTC. The whole variable domain, filled in from reference TRBV9 and TRBJ1-2, reads DSGVTQTPKHLITATGQRVTLRCSPRSGDLSVYWYQQSLDQGLQFLIQYYNGEERAKGNILERFSAQQFPDLHSELNLSSLELGDSALYFCASSAPDIAYGYTFGSGTRLTVV.

The V gene is TRBV2, the J gene TRBJ2-1; D perhaps matches TRBD2 (7 bases). V was shortened by 6 bases and J by 4 bases, with 16 bases between the two germline ends. Germline CDR1 is SNHLY and CDR2 is FYNNEI. The length of the CDR3 is 15 residues. The CDR3: CASSAPGGTYNEQFF. As DNA, the CDR3 is TGTGCCAGCAGCGCCCCGGGGGGCACTTACAATGAGCAGTTCTTC. Full variable domain (missing parts from reference TRBV2 and TRBJ2-1): EPEVTQTPSHQVTQMGQEVILRCVPISNHLYFYWYRQILGQKVEFLVSFYNNEISEKSEIFDDQFSVERPDGSNFTLKIRSTKLEDSAMYFCASSAPGGTYNEQFFGPGTRLTVL.

V is TRBV15 and J is TRBJ2-5; tentatively, D is TRBD2 (6 bases). Trimming took 5 bases from V and 5 from J, leaving 12 bases between them. There are 13 residues in the CDR3. Germline V gene data show CDR1 as LNHNV and CDR2 as YYDKDF (reference sequence). The CDR3 DNA sequence: TGTGCCACCAGCCCCCGACTAGTGGAGACCCAGTACTTC. This encodes CATSPRLVETQYF.

V and J are TRBV3-1 (or the pseudogene TRBV3-2) and TRBJ2-1; 7 bases align to TRBD2. The germline CDR1 and CDR2 sequences are LGHDT and YNNKEL (reference sequence). There are 17 residues in the CDR3. Germline trimming cut 3 bases from V and 0 bases from J; bases unmatched to any gene: 8. The CDR3 region has the DNA TGTGCCAGCAGCCACATCGGGAGCGGGGCCTCCTACAATGAGCAGTTCTTC. Residues: CASSHIGSGASYNEQFF.

In this sample, this clone turned up once. This sequence joins TRBV20-1 and TRBJ2-5; tentative D call: TRBD1 (5 bases). The CDR3 runs to 14 residues. Germline assignment: CDR1 DFQATT and CDR2 SNEGSKA (reference sequence). Trimming left V 3 bases short and J 1 base short, with 12 bases between. The CDR3 coding sequence is TGCAGTGCTAGTGGGCAGGGAAGCCAAGAGACCCAGTACTTC. It encodes CSASGQGSQETQYF.

For the CDR3, the DNA is TGTGCCAGCAGTTTACCAGGGGGCGCAGATACGCAGTATTTT. Its protein is CASSLPGGADTQYF. The V gene is TRBV28, the J gene TRBJ2-3; 8 nucleotides match TRBD1. From germline, CDR1 is MDHEN and CDR2 SYDVKM. With V trimmed by 2 bases and J by 4 bases, 2 bases remained unmatched. This CDR3 comprises 14 residues.